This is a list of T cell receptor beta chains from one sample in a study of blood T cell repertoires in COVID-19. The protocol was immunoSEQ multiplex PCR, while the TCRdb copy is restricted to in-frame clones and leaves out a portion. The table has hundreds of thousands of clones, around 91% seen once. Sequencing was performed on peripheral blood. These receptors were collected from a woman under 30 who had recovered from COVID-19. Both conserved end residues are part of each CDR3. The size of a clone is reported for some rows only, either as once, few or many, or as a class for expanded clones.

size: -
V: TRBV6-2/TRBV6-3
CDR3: CASSFTSGTNTGELFF

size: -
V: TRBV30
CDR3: CAWSFRGEQFF

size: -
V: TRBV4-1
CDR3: CASSLEMGGNEQFF

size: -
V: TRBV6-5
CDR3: CACYRGEGFYNEQFF

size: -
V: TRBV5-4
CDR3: CASSLDGRRTSGSGSQYF

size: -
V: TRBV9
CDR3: CASSVGGGRAGSPEAFF

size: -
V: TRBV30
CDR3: CAWTRDRGAGNTIYF

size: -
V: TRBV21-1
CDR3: CAGPRTNRSSYNEQFF

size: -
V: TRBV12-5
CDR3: CASAPKGDNEQFF

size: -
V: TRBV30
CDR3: CAWSVAYGYTF

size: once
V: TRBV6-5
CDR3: CASREFQTRPGELFF

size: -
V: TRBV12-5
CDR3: CASGWGLAGTVDTQYF

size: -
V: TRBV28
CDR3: CASRTGGRVTEAFF

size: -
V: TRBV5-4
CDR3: CASRPGLDLYNEQFF

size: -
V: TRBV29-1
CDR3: CSVQMDNEKLFF

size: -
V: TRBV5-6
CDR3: CASSPPNRGSTDTQYF

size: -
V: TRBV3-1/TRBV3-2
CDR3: CASSPLGQGPTSYGYTF

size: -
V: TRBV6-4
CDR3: CASSDSVAKNIQYF

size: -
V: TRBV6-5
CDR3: CASSYTGSGDTQYF

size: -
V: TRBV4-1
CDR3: CASSRVTLGLAGFDEQFF

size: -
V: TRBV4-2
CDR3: CASSLRLGGYTF

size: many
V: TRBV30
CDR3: CALKPGTGVTEAFF

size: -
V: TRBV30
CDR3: CAWTKGSQGLGYTF

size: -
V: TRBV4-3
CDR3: CASSESYNSPLHF

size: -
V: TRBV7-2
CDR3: CASSLSSPGQGRRNEQFF

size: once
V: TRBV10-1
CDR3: CASSFGLAVVNEQFF

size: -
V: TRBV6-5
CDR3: CASSYAGLAGDTQYF

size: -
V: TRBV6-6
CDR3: CASSWGTGGSPEAFF

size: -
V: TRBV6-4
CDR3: CASSTATSNQPQHF

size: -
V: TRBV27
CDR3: CASSKGGQGVGGGQPQHF

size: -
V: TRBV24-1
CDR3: CATSESGSPYNEQFF

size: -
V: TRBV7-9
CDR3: CASSLVAGYEKLFF

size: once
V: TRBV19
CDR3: CASRGDRGRDTIYF

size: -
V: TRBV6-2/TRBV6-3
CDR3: CASTPPSGSPDGELFF

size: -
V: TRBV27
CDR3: CATGQGNTEAFF

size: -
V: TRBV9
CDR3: CASSVEGGGAPTDTQYF

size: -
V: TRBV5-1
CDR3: CASSFGTTPFWSEQFF

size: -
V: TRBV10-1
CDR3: CASSKDRGANTEAFF

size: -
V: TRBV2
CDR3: CASNRQVTGELFF

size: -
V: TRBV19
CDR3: CASSIDPHREGEVNTEAFF